The TCR beta chain described here comes from a study of vaccination and CD4 T cells after COVID-19. Study overall: Nine or ten convalescent cases were mild and one was severe, and all had been SARS-CoV-2 positive by nasal swab PCR. The post-COVID sampling time was a median 101 days after diagnosis, ranging from 35 to 161. Either a CEFX pool, an HIV-1 Nef pool, or no peptide was added to control cultures.

Treatment noted: roughly 11-day PBMC culture with coronavirus spike peptide pools or control peptides (ViraFEST assay). Cultures used more than 1.5 million PBMCs per well, about 10 IU/ml IL-2 and about 10 ug/ml peptides. On this clonotype: Its cognate antigen is unknown.

Oncomine TCR Beta short-read sequencing was applied to DNA from cultured CD4+ T cells. TCRdb fed the PCR reads into MiXCR, producing one record per CDR3 protein. The profile shows about 12,000 distinct CDR3 sequences, about half of them singletons. The sequence derives from a human donor who had recovered from COVID-19. Source material: CD4+ T cells from blood, cultured in vitro.

As DNA, the CDR3 is TGTGCCAGCAGCTCGGACAGGGGAGGTACCAATGAGCAGTTCTTC. Translated: CASSSDRGGTNEQFF. This chain links TRBV7-3 with TRBJ2-1; 9 bases are shared with TRBD1. CDR1 and CDR2 (germline): SGHTA, FQGTGA. Trimming removed 4 bases from V and 6 bases from J; junction bases left unmatched: 7. The CDR3 extends over 15 amino acids.